This entry lists 32 T cell receptor beta chains sequenced from one sample in a study of blood T cell repertoires in COVID-19. Assay: immunoSEQ multiplex PCR; the TCRdb copy retains only in-frame clones and omits some. Of under 150,000 clones listed, over 75% are singletons. The sample was peripheral blood. The receptors stem from a man aged 45-65 years with acute or convalescent COVID-19.

This clone was seen once. The V gene is TRBV4-1, the J gene TRBJ2-1, with TRBD2 identical over 10 bases. The CDR3 sequence is 18 residues long. Germline CDR1 MGHRA, CDR2 YSYEKL. The J segment lost 7 bases and the V segment lost 0 bases, leaving 12 bases of the junction unmatched. The CDR3 reads CASSQDPPSGRLANEQFF. The CDR3 DNA reads as TGCGCCAGCAGCCAAGACCCTCCTAGCGGGAGACTAGCTAATGAGCAGTTCTTC.

This clone was detected only once. The rearrangement joins TRBV6-6 to TRBJ1-2; 10 bases align to TRBD1. CDR1 is MNHNY, CDR2 SVGAGI, per germline (reference sequence). V trimming: 6 bases; J trimming: 6 bases; junction bases outside the gene matches: 10. This CDR3 region has 15 residues. The CDR3 here is CASSHLDRGRDGYTF. The CDR3 DNA follows: TGTGCCAGCAGCCACCTGGACAGGGGGAGAGATGGCTACACCTTC.

The chain is built from TRBV3-1 (or the pseudogene TRBV3-2) and TRBJ1-5; tentatively, D is TRBD1 (5 bases). Trimming took off 5 bases at V and 4 bases at J, with 6 bases between the two ends. The CDR3 extends over 12 amino acids. Germline V gene lookup returns CDR1 LGHDT and CDR2 YNNKEL (reference sequence). The CDR3 loop is CASSRGNQPQHF. The CDR3 DNA follows: TGTGCCAGCAGCAGGGGAAATCAGCCCCAGCATTTT.

The J gene is TRBJ1-2, the V gene TRBV19; D gene ambiguous. Germline V gene data show CDR1 as LNHDA and CDR2 as SQIVND (reference sequence). The CDR3 consists of 12 residues. V gave up 5 bases and J gave up 4 bases, with 8 bases separating them. CDR3 DNA: TGTGCCAGTAGTCCCCGGGGCTATGGCTACACCTTC. Protein sequence: CASSPRGYGYTF. Complete variable domain (other parts from reference TRBV19 and TRBJ1-2): DGGITQSPKYLFRKEGQNVTLSCEQNLNHDAMYWYRQDPGQGLRLIYYSQIVNDFQKGDIAEGYSVSREKKESFPLTVTSAQKNPTAFYLCASSPRGYGYTFGSGTRLTVV.

The chain has TRBV7-9 and TRBJ2-1; perhaps TRBD2 as D (7 bases). Germline CDR1 is SEHNR and CDR2 is FQNEAQ (reference sequence). This CDR3 spans 18 amino acids. V was cut by 5 bases and J by 0 bases, with 20 bases left in between. CDR3: CASSPGASGKSSYNEQFF. CDR3 coding DNA: TGTGCCAGCAGCCCGGGGGCTAGCGGTAAAAGCTCCTACAATGAGCAGTTCTTC. Filled out from reference TRBV7-9 and TRBJ2-1, the complete variable domain reads DTGVSQNPRHKITKRGQNVTFRCDPISEHNRLYWYRQTLGQGPEFLTYFQNEAQLEKSRLLSDRFSAERPKGSFSTLEIQRTEQGDSAMYLCASSPGASGKSSYNEQFFGPGTRLTVL.

This chain uses TRBV27 with TRBJ2-1; 10 nucleotides line up with TRBD1. The CDR3 runs 15 residues. After removal of 6 bases from V and 12 bases from J, the junction contained 14 bases not matched to a gene. Germline CDR1 reads MNHEY; CDR2 reads SMNVEV (reference sequence). CDR3 in DNA: TGTGCCAGCAGAGGACAGGGGGGTCCGGCGGGAGGGCAGTTCTTC. Translation: CASRGQGGPAGGQFF.

The chain joins TRBV6-4 to TRBJ1-1; D not resolved. Trimming cost V 8 bases and J 5 bases, with 15 bases left between them. This CDR3 is built from 13 residues. Germline V gives CDR1 MRHNA, CDR2 SNTAGT. CDR3 in amino acids: CASSREGRTEAFF. CDR3 coding DNA: TGTGCCAGCTCCCGGGAAGGGCGTACTGAAGCTTTCTTT.

The chain combines TRBV23-1 with TRBJ1-5, with D possibly matching TRBD1 (5 bases). TRBV23-1 is annotated as an ORF whose role is uncertain. V was shortened by 7 bases and J by 2 bases, with 12 bases between the two germline ends. This CDR3 region has 14 residues. The CDR3 loop reads CASKGGGGNQPQHF. CDR3 sequence (DNA): TGCGCCAGCAAAGGAGGAGGGGGCAATCAGCCCCAGCATTTT.

The chain has TRBV29-1 and TRBJ1-5, with 7 bases lining up with TRBD1. The J segment lost 6 bases and the V segment lost 3 bases, leaving 5 bases of the junction unmatched. Germline V gene lookup returns CDR1 SQVTM and CDR2 ANQGSEA. The CDR3 has 13 residues. In nucleotides, the CDR3 is TGCAGCGTTGACCTAGGGGGCGGTCAGCCCCAGCATTTT. Translating it yields CSVDLGGGQPQHF.

The genes are TRBV5-1 and TRBJ2-5; D gene ambiguous. This CDR3 has 14 residues. V lost 0 bases to trimming and J lost 5 bases, with 11 bases between them. CDR1 is SGHRS, CDR2 YFSETQ, per germline. CDR3 bases: TGCGCCAGCAGCTTGGATCTTAGTTGGGAGACCCAGTACTTC. It specifies CASSLDLSWETQYF.

V gene TRBV10-1 combines with J gene TRBJ1-1; unclear D gene. Germline V gene sequence: CDR1 WNHNN, CDR2 SYGVQD (reference sequence). V was pared by 0 bases and J by 3 bases, with 8 bases between. This CDR3 region has 14 residues. The CDR3 DNA reads TGCGCCAGCAGTGAGTCTTCGGGAGACACTGAAGCTTTCTTT. This sequence encodes CASSESSGDTEAFF.

The chain recombines TRBV27 with TRBJ1-5; the D is unclear. Germline values: CDR1 MNHEY, CDR2 SMNVEV (reference sequence). Trimming pared 1 base from V and 6 bases from J, leaving 13 bases between. The CDR3 is 15 residues long. The DNA of the CDR3 is TGTGCCAGCAGTTTATACCCCACCTTCGGTCAGCCCCAGCATTTT. It is translated as CASSLYPTFGQPQHF.

The gene calls are TRBV11-2 and TRBJ1-6, with D unclear. Germline V gene lookup returns CDR1 SGHAT and CDR2 FQNNGV. Deletions cut 4 bases from V and 9 bases from J, with 10 bases between. The CDR3 contains 13 residues. The CDR3 sequence is CASSSTEGSPLHF. DNA of the CDR3: TGTGCCAGCAGCTCAACAGAGGGTTCACCCCTCCACTTT.

This chain links TRBV7-2 with TRBJ2-2, with D possibly matching TRBD2 (6 bases). Trimming cost V 1 base and J 1 base, with 7 bases left between them. The V gene's germline CDR1 is SGHTA and CDR2 FQGNSA. The CDR3 loop spans 15 amino acids. CDR3 nucleotide sequence: TGTGCCAGCAGCTTAGACGGGAGGAACACCGGGGAGCTGTTTTTT. Its translation is CASSLDGRNTGELFF.

This chain connects TRBV10-1 to TRBJ2-3; D not certain. The CDR3 has 15 residues. Germline CDR1 reads WNHNN; CDR2 reads SYGVQD (reference sequence). Trimming left V 4 bases short and J 3 bases short, with 14 bases between. As DNA, the CDR3 is TGCGCCAGCAGTGTAGGAGACGGTGGGACAGATACGCAGTATTTT. Its translation is CASSVGDGGTDTQYF.

The chain links TRBV6-5 to TRBJ1-4; D unresolved. Trimming shortened V by 0 bases and J by 0 bases, and 8 bases separated the two germline ends. The CDR3 runs to 16 residues. Germline V gene sequence: CDR1 MNHEY, CDR2 SVGAGI. This CDR3 reads CASSYSGVATNEKLFF. The CDR3, as DNA: TGTGCCAGCAGTTACTCAGGAGTTGCAACTAATGAAAAACTGTTTTTT.

The chain links TRBV5-1 to TRBJ2-5, with TRBD2 matching over 14 bases. V lost 3 bases to trimming and J lost 2 bases; unmatched junction nucleotides: 6. The CDR3 has 17 residues. Germline V gene lookup returns CDR1 SGHRS and CDR2 YFSETQ. The CDR3 is CASSSGLAGGRQETQYF. The CDR3 DNA reads TGCGCCAGCAGCTCTGGACTAGCGGGAGGCCGGCAAGAGACCCAGTACTTC.

The V and J genes are TRBV7-2 and TRBJ1-6; 8 nucleotides align to TRBD1. In germline, CDR1 is SGHTA, CDR2 FQGNSA. Trimming at V came to 3 bases and at J to 1 base, leaving 5 bases not matched to a gene. There are 17 residues in the CDR3. Written as DNA, the CDR3 is TGTGCCAGCAGCTTTGGTCAGGGGGCTTCCTATAATTCACCCCTCCACTTT. As protein: CASSFGQGASYNSPLHF.

This clone was seen once. The chain joins TRBV7-2 to TRBJ1-5; D is undetermined. Trimming removed 5 bases at V and 5 bases at J, with 7 bases between. The CDR3 consists of 12 residues. Looked up from germline, CDR1 is SGHTA and CDR2 is FQGNSA. CDR3: CASSMRDQPQHF. The CDR3 DNA reads as TGTGCCAGCAGCATGAGGGATCAGCCCCAGCATTTT.

The chain employs TRBV2 and TRBJ2-3; a possible D gene is TRBD2 (5 bases). V was cut by 6 bases and J by 2 bases, with 12 bases left in between. Germline V gene data show CDR1 as SNHLY and CDR2 as FYNNEI. The CDR3 has 14 amino acids. The CDR3 DNA follows: TGTGCCAGCAGACTCCGGGGATACACAGATACGCAGTATTTT. This encodes CASRLRGYTDTQYF.

There are a few counts of this clone. This sequence joins TRBV7-8 and TRBJ1-2; D uncertain. Trimming removed 4 bases from V and 6 bases from J, with 12 bases in between. There are 13 residues in the CDR3. Germline V gene sequence: CDR1 SGHVS, CDR2 FQNEAQ. As DNA, the CDR3 is TGTGCCAGCAGCTCCGGGATTCAAGATGGCTACACCTTC. Translating it yields CASSSGIQDGYTF.

This clone was seen more than once but under ten times. The chain recombines TRBV5-6 with TRBJ1-4; possibly TRBD1 for D (6 bases). Trimming took off 6 bases at V and 4 bases at J, with 10 bases between the two ends. The germline V gene has CDR1 SGHDT and CDR2 YYEEEE. This CDR3 comprises 13 residues. The CDR3 spells CASTEQGNEKLFF. CDR3 DNA: TGTGCCAGCACTGAACAGGGTAATGAAAAACTGTTTTTT.

This clone was detected only a few times. This chain connects TRBV2 to TRBJ1-5; the match to TRBD1 covers 8 bases. The V gene's germline CDR1 is SNHLY and CDR2 FYNNEI. Trimming at V came to 6 bases and at J to 2 bases, leaving 12 bases not matched to a gene. CDR3 length equals 17 residues. The CDR3 region has the DNA TGTGCCAGCAGACCCGACAGGGGAGGTCTTGGCAATCAGCCCCAGCATTTT. The encoded protein is CASRPDRGGLGNQPQHF.

The chain links TRBV19 to TRBJ2-3; 10 positions agree with TRBD1. The CDR3 covers 15 residues. V shed 3 bases and J 2 bases; nucleotides not matched to a gene: 2. The germline V gene encodes CDR1 LNHDA and CDR2 SQIVND (reference sequence). The CDR3 reads CASSIGQGDTDTQYF. The CDR3 nucleotides are TGTGCCAGTAGTATTGGACAGGGGGACACAGATACGCAGTATTTT.

J is TRBJ2-5 and V is TRBV6-4; D remains ambiguous. With 3 bases removed from V and 5 bases from J, the gap between germline ends came to 16 bases. CDR1 is MRHNA, CDR2 SNTAGT, per germline. This CDR3 is built from 15 residues. The CDR3 DNA reads as TGTGCCAGCAGTGAGATCCCCGGGTCTCGGGAGACCCAGTACTTC. Translated: CASSEIPGSRETQYF.

The chain has TRBV11-2 and TRBJ2-2; D remains ambiguous. This CDR3 region has 12 residues. The V end was cut by 3 bases, the J end by 6 bases, with 5 bases between. Germline lookup yields CDR1 SGHAT and CDR2 FQNNGV. The CDR3 reads CASSLGPGELFF. The CDR3 DNA follows: TGTGCCAGCAGCTTGGGCCCCGGGGAGCTGTTTTTT.

This clone was observed a handful of times. V gene TRBV6-2 or TRBV6-3 combines with J gene TRBJ1-2; D is unclear. V lost 4 bases to trimming and J lost 8 bases, with 11 bases between them. This CDR3 is 12 amino acids long. Per germline, CDR1 MNHEY and CDR2 SVGEGT. The CDR3 loop reads CASSFGGNGYTF. For the CDR3, the DNA is TGTGCCAGCAGTTTTGGAGGGAACGGCTACACCTTC.

The V call is TRBV6-5, the J call TRBJ2-7; perhaps TRBD1 as D (6 bases). The germline V gene has CDR1 MNHEY and CDR2 SVGAGI. V lost 6 bases and J lost 4, with 10 bases in between. The CDR3 loop spans 12 amino acids. The CDR3 DNA follows: TGTGCCAGCAGCCGGACAGATTACGAGCAGTACTTC. This codes for CASSRTDYEQYF.

V and J are TRBV11-2 and TRBJ2-1; D unclear. CDR3 length equals 15 residues. Deletions cut 4 bases from V and 0 bases from J, with 10 bases between. CDR1 is SGHAT and CDR2 is FQNNGV in the germline V gene. The DNA of the CDR3 is TGTGCCAGCAGCTGGAAGCGAAGCTCCTACAATGAGCAGTTCTTC. This encodes CASSWKRSSYNEQFF.

The rearrangement uses TRBV19 and TRBJ2-1; the D is unclear. Per the germline V gene, CDR1 is LNHDA and CDR2 is SQIVND (reference sequence). This CDR3 comprises 15 residues. V was cut by 6 bases and J by 0 bases, with 12 bases left in between. The CDR3 is CASSYTRSSYNEQFF. CDR3 sequence (DNA): TGTGCCAGTAGCTACACCCGGAGCTCCTACAATGAGCAGTTCTTC.

The chain has TRBV5-1 and TRBJ2-7; 7 bases map to TRBD2. The V gene end was trimmed by 3 bases and the J gene end by 1 base; junction bases not matched to a gene: 10. Germline V lookup: CDR1 SGHRS, CDR2 YFSETQ. The CDR3 contains 16 residues. The CDR3 nucleotides read TGCGCCAGCAGCTCTATAGGGCGGGAGCGGTCCTACGAGCAGTACTTC. Translated, it gives CASSSIGRERSYEQYF.

The chain couples TRBV6-1 to TRBJ1-2, with D hard to call. The CDR3 contains 13 residues. The V gene lost 3 bases and the J gene lost 5 bases, with 10 bases spanning the gap. CDR1 and CDR2 from the germline V gene are MNHNS and SASEGT. The CDR3 bases are TGTGCCAGCAGTGAGCGAGGCAATTATGGCTACACCTTC. Translating it yields CASSERGNYGYTF.